The next 9 T cell receptor beta chains were all read from a single sample in a study of cytomegalovirus exposure and HLA in healthy donors. The PCR ran on 60 Vbeta and 13 Jbeta primers. Libraries were prepared by immunoSEQ multiplex PCR; TCRdb keeps only in-frame clonotypes and omits some of them. The table shows 150,000 to 200,000 clones, with around 80% occurring only once. Sequenced input: PBMCs. The receptors were gathered from a woman aged 25-40 years in good health and CMV-seropositive.

The rearrangement uses TRBV9 and TRBJ2-5; a possible D gene is TRBD1 (5 bases). Germline V lookup: CDR1 SGDLS, CDR2 YYNGEE. This CDR3 is 14 amino acids long. V gave up 0 bases and J gave up 3 bases, with 9 bases separating them. CDR3 DNA sequence: TGTGCCAGCAGCGTAGCGCAGGGTGAAGAGACCCAGTACTTC. It specifies CASSVAQGEETQYF.

This chain joins TRBV19 and TRBJ1-2; D unclear. The V end lost 5 bases, the J end lost 1 base, and 20 bases lay between the germline ends. Germline V gene data show CDR1 as LNHDA and CDR2 as SQIVND (reference sequence). This CDR3 has 17 residues. CDR3 sequence (DNA): TGTGCCAGTAGTGAGCAGCTCGTCGGGAGAAGTAACTATGGCTACACCTTC. Translated, it gives CASSEQLVGRSNYGYTF.

The gene calls are TRBV30 and TRBJ1-2; TRBD1 aligns across 10 bases. V gave up 7 bases and J gave up 6 bases; unmatched junction bases: 5. The V gene's germline CDR1 is GTSNPN and CDR2 SVGIG (reference sequence). The CDR3 runs to 12 residues. The CDR3 sequence: CAFETGGNGYTF. CDR3 sequence (DNA): TGTGCCTTTGAGACAGGGGGCAATGGCTACACCTTC.

The rearrangement joins TRBV2 to TRBJ1-1; TRBD1 aligns across 10 bases. CDR1 SNHLY and CDR2 FYNNEI come from the germline V gene. With V trimmed by 2 bases and J by 7 bases, 4 bases remained unmatched. There are 14 residues in the CDR3. DNA of the CDR3: TGTGCCAGCAGTGAACTTGGGACAGGGGATGAAGCTTTCTTT. Amino acids: CASSELGTGDEAFF.

In DNA form, the CDR3 reads TGTGCCAGCAGCGTAGCGATAGACTCTGGAAACACCATATATTTT. Its protein is CASSVAIDSGNTIYF. The chain uses TRBV9 and TRBJ1-3, with D hard to call. Trimming left V 0 bases short and J 0 bases short, with 7 bases between. The CDR3 is made up of 15 amino acids. Germline CDR1 SGDLS, CDR2 YYNGEE. Full variable domain (remainder filled in from reference TRBV9 and TRBJ1-3): DSGVTQTPKHLITATGQRVTLRCSPRSGDLSVYWYQQSLDQGLQFLIQYYNGEERAKGNILERFSAQQFPDLHSELNLSSLELGDSALYFCASSVAIDSGNTIYFGEGSWLTVV.

The chain joins TRBV25-1 to TRBJ2-7, with 8 bases identical to TRBD1. The V and J ends lost 2 bases and 5 bases, in that order; junction bases with no gene match: 5. CDR3 length: 14 residues. Germline CDR1 and CDR2: MGHDK and SYGVNS. The CDR3: CASSEPQGANEQYF. In nucleotides, the CDR3 is TGTGCCAGCAGTGAACCGCAGGGGGCCAACGAGCAGTACTTC.

This clone was seen just once. The chain couples TRBV10-3 to TRBJ2-3, with TRBD2 matching 7 bases. V lost 8 bases and J lost 0; bases outside the gene matches: 8. The CDR3 has 15 amino acids. Germline V gene data show CDR1 as ENHRY and CDR2 as SYGVKD. In DNA form, the CDR3 reads TGTGCCATCGGGGGGGACTCGGCTAGCACAGATACGCAGTATTTT. This translates into CAIGGDSASTDTQYF.

This clone was seen a handful of times. The rearrangement uses TRBV15 and TRBJ1-4; D is uncertain. V lost 3 bases, J lost 4 bases, and 9 bases lay in between. This CDR3 region has 14 residues. Per germline, CDR1 LNHNV and CDR2 YYDKDF (reference sequence). The CDR3: CATSRLLDNEKLFF. Here the CDR3 DNA reads TGTGCCACCAGCAGGTTACTCGATAATGAAAAACTGTTTTTT.

The J gene is TRBJ1-3, the V gene TRBV15; D ambiguous. Trimming cost V 7 bases and J 2 bases, with 9 bases left between them. The CDR3 is 13 residues long. Germline CDR1 reads LNHNV; CDR2 reads YYDKDF (reference sequence). For the CDR3, the DNA is TGTGCCACCACCCTGGGCCCTGGAAACACCATATATTTT. Its translation is CATTLGPGNTIYF.